These T cell receptor beta chains were read from a single sample in a study of blood T cell repertoires in COVID-19. Generated by immunoSEQ multiplex PCR, the TCRdb table keeps only in-frame clones and is missing some. The sample has tens of thousands of clones, approximately 90% seen once. The sequencing sample was made of peripheral blood. Every receptor here comes from a man between 65 and 79 years old with acute or convalescent COVID-19. Both conserved end residues are part of each CDR3. D genes are given only for firm matches. Size is omitted from some rows. Given values are once, few, many or a class for expanded clones.

v_gene	d_gene	len	j_gene	abundance	CDR3aa	CDR3nt
TRBV29-1	.	12	TRBJ2-3	.	CSASRGSDTQYF	TGCAGCGCTAGCAGAGGGTCAGATACGCAGTATTTT
TRBV9	TRBD2	16	TRBJ2-1	.	CASSVGLAEFYNEQFF	TGTGCCAGCAGCGTAGGACTAGCGGAGTTTTACAATGAGCAGTTCTTC
TRBV29-1	.	11	TRBJ1-2	.	CSVLLSYGYTF	TGCAGCGTTCTCCTCAGTTATGGCTACACCTTC
TRBV19	.	14	TRBJ1-4	.	CASSIALGGEKLFF	TGTGCCAGTAGTATTGCCCTAGGAGGAGAAAAACTGTTTTTT
TRBV2	.	14	TRBJ1-1	.	CASSPLGGNTEAFF	TGTGCCAGCAGTCCACTGGGGGGGAACACTGAAGCTTTCTTT
TRBV3-1/TRBV3-2	.	13	TRBJ1-1	.	CASSQGPYTEAFF	TGTGCCAGCAGCCAGGGCCCTTACACTGAAGCTTTCTTT
TRBV5-5	TRBD1	15	TRBJ2-5	.	CASSGDRGRIETQYF	TGTGCCAGCAGCGGAGACAGGGGGAGGATTGAGACCCAGTACTTC
TRBV5-1	.	18	TRBJ1-6	.	CASSLAILQGRGNSPLHF	TGCGCCAGCAGCTTGGCCATATTGCAAGGCAGGGGCAATTCACCCCTCCACTTT
TRBV28	.	12	TRBJ1-2	.	CASGTGLYGYTF	TGTGCCAGCGGCACAGGGTTATATGGCTACACCTTC
TRBV12-3/TRBV12-4	.	13	TRBJ1-1	.	CASSFGRNTEAFF	TGTGCCAGCAGTTTTGGCAGAAACACTGAAGCTTTCTTT
TRBV11-3	TRBD2	17	TRBJ2-1	.	CASSPGTSGKPRGEQFF	TGTGCCAGCAGCCCCGGGACTAGCGGGAAACCAAGGGGTGAGCAGTTCTTC
TRBV5-1	TRBD1	14	TRBJ1-2	.	CASSLGDRVYGYTF	TGCGCCAGCAGCTTGGGCGACAGGGTCTATGGCTACACCTTC
TRBV2	TRBD1	14	TRBJ1-6	once	CASSERQGNSPLHF	TGTGCCAGCAGTGAGAGACAGGGGAATTCACCCCTCCACTTT
TRBV19	TRBD1	15	TRBJ1-6	.	CASRDRGSYNSPLHF	TGTGCCAGTAGAGACAGGGGTTCCTATAATTCACCCCTCCACTTT
TRBV7-2	.	16	TRBJ2-3	.	CASSLGVAGPTDTQYF	TGTGCCAGCAGCTTAGGGGTAGCAGGGCCCACAGATACGCAGTATTTT
TRBV19	.	13	TRBJ1-4	.	CASCRVENEKLFF	TGTGCCAGTTGCAGGGTAGAGAATGAAAAACTGTTTTTT
TRBV27	TRBD2	15	TRBJ2-7	few	CASSPGLAGTYEQYF	TGTGCCAGCAGTCCCGGACTAGCGGGAACCTACGAGCAGTACTTC
TRBV18	.	18	TRBJ2-4	once	CASSPPISKGLAKNIQYF	TGTGCCAGCTCACCACCGATTAGTAAGGGACTAGCCAAAAACATTCAGTACTTC
TRBV11-2	TRBD2	15	TRBJ2-1	.	CASSLLAGVFDEQFF	TGTGCCAGCAGCTTACTAGCGGGAGTCTTTGATGAGCAGTTCTTC
TRBV11-3	TRBD2	14	TRBJ2-7	once	CASSPTSGSYEQYF	TGTGCCAGCAGCCCGACTAGCGGGAGTTACGAGCAGTACTTC
TRBV7-9	.	14	TRBJ1-1	.	CASSLSGWGTEAFF	TGTGCCAGCAGCTTATCGGGGTGGGGCACTGAAGCTTTCTTT
TRBV28	TRBD2	13	TRBJ2-1	.	CATGTSGYNEQFF	TGTGCCACCGGGACTAGCGGATACAATGAGCAGTTCTTC
TRBV11-2	TRBD2	16	TRBJ2-1	.	CASSLVRLAGVNEQFF	TGTGCCAGCAGCTTAGTAAGACTAGCGGGAGTAAATGAGCAGTTCTTC
TRBV18	.	13	TRBJ1-2	.	CASSPETGRGYTF	TGTGCCAGCTCACCCGAGACAGGCCGCGGCTACACCTTC
TRBV5-1	TRBD1	19	TRBJ2-4	.	CASSTLPGQGAGAKNIQYF	TGCGCCAGCAGCACCCTACCGGGACAGGGGGCCGGGGCCAAAAACATTCAGTACTTC
TRBV29-1	TRBD1	15	TRBJ1-1	.	CSVEKGQGDNTEAFF	TGCAGCGTTGAAAAGGGACAGGGCGACAACACTGAAGCTTTCTTT
TRBV28	.	15	TRBJ2-7	.	CASTGDRIRSYEQYF	TGTGCCAGCACCGGAGACAGGATTAGGTCCTACGAGCAGTACTTC